Described below is a single TCR beta chain sequence and its context. The antigen it recognizes is unknown. Base qualities are not recorded, but no much larger clone differs from it by a single base. The CDR3 spans 18 residues, from the cysteine through the phenylalanine. Only the CDR3 region is kept as DNA, spanning 54 bases read in frame from base 1. V is trimmed back by 4 bases and J by 7 bases, and the junction contains 15 bases that no gene match accounts for. Reading the germline V gene (reference sequence) gives CDR1 LNHDA and CDR2 SQIVND. These data belong to a study of regulatory T cells (dated by TCRdb to 2017 to 2018). Regarding the complete study: The study compared T-cell receptor beta repertoires of sorted regulatory, conventional CD4+ and CD8+ T cells between CD3G-deficient patients and healthy controls.

The multiplex PCR used 52 forward TRBV primers and 13 reverse TRBJ primers, with assay-based and computational corrections for amplification bias. Rearranged TRB loci were amplified from genomic DNA by multiplex PCR within the immunoSEQ assay. Sequencing of the TRB amplicons was done on an Illumina HiSeq platform. Concerning the study's data processing: Custom algorithms error-filtered the raw sequences and aligned the raw sequences to reference gene sequences, after which the immunoSEQ online tools were used for analysis. Productive and nonproductive TRB rearrangement frequencies were evaluated among both unique and total sequences. Hydrophobicity and amino acid composition of residues 6 and 7 within the TRB CDR3 were used to estimate the potential for self-reactivity. Groups were compared by t tests, Mann-Whitney tests or two-way ANOVA performed in Prism software. In TCRdb, the immuneACCESS table is reduced to in-frame sequences with V and J assigned. These tables do not hold every clone; where another copy was compared, an unresolved V gene accounts for under half, and the others remain unexplained. Clone size and the V and J calls come from that table; the DNA yielded D and trimming. In this sample the table shows some 17,000 clones, more than 90% of which occur a single time. Of the sample, about 31% falls within the top ten clones.

The study at large found these results: Patient repertoires showed restricted unique TRB V-J pairs and skewed V and J gene usage, most marked in regulatory T cells. CD8+ T cells from patients showed a nonsignificant trend toward lower Shannon entropy than control CD8+ cells.

Every CD3G-deficient patient showed evidence of autoimmunity, and the autoimmunity was more severe in two of the patients. Patients were tested at ages ranging from 2 to 39 years, and reduced naive and increased memory CD4+ and CD8+ T-cell proportions were found in the patients. About six individuals with CD3G deficiency were included in the patient group. An international network of physicians across the United States, Europe and Asia provided the patient samples and clinical data. Ficoll density separation was used to isolate peripheral blood mononuclear cells. A FACSAria cell sorter was used to isolate CD3+ CD8+ CD4- T cells.

Sequencing was carried out using CD8+ T cells sorted from blood. This receptor was taken from a person aged 18 to 30 with CD3G deficiency. Recombination linked TRBV19 to TRBJ2-2; a stretch of 10 junction bases matches TRBD2. The CDR3 reads as follows: CASSTTLGGSGRHGELFF. The nucleotide sequence is given as TGTGCCAGTAGTACCACATTGGGTGGTAGCGGGAGGCACGGGGAGCTGTTTTTT. Beyond the CDR3, the reference TRBV19 and TRBJ2-2 genes provide the residues; the full variable domain reads: DGGITQSPKYLFRKEGQNVTLSCEQNLNHDAMYWYRQDPGQGLRLIYYSQIVNDFQKGDIAEGYSVSREKKESFPLTVTSAQKNPTAFYLCASSTTLGGSGRHGELFFGEGSRLTVL.